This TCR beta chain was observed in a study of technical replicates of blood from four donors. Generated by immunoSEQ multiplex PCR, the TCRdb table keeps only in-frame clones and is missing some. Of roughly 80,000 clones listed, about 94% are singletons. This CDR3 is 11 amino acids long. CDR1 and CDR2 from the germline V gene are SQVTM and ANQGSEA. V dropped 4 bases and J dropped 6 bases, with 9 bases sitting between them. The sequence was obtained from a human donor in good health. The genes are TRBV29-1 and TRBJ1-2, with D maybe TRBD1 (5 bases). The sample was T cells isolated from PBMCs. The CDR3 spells CSVGRVDGYTF. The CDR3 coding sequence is TGCAGCGTTGGCAGGGTGGATGGCTACACCTTC.